A selection of T cell receptor beta chains follows, all from one sample in a study of CD8 T cells in Susac syndrome. TCRdb processed the immunoSEQ multiplex PCR reads anew with MiXCR; each CDR3 protein has one entry. The sample yields about 73,000 distinct CDR3 sequences, about 95% seen once. Material: CD8+ T cells from PBMCs. These receptors all stem from a human donor with multiple sclerosis. CDR3s include the opening cysteine and the closing phenylalanine or tryptophan. The order of the fields is CDR3 protein, CDR3 DNA, clone size, J gene, D gene, V gene. D genes are given only for firm matches. Clone size is stated in some rows and not others, as once, few, many or a class when expanded.

cdr3_aa: CASSLEDRRNTEAFF; cdr3_nt: TGTGCCAGCAGCTTAGAAGACAGGAGAAACACTGAAGCTTTCTTT; clone_size: -; j_call: TRBJ1-1; d_call: -; v_call: TRBV7-9
cdr3_aa: CASSQSSTPNYGYTF; cdr3_nt: TGCGCCAGCAGCCAATCCTCCACCCCCAACTATGGCTACACCTTC; clone_size: -; j_call: TRBJ1-2; d_call: -; v_call: TRBV4-1
cdr3_aa: CSARADSGSSYNEQFF; cdr3_nt: TGCAGTGCTAGAGCAGATAGCGGGAGCTCCTACAATGAGCAGTTCTTC; clone_size: -; j_call: TRBJ2-1; d_call: TRBD2; v_call: TRBV20-1
cdr3_aa: CASSQVSEGLAGNSYNEQFF; cdr3_nt: TGTGCCAGCAGCCAAGTTTCCGAGGGACTAGCGGGGAACTCCTACAATGAGCAGTTCTTC; clone_size: once; j_call: TRBJ2-1; d_call: TRBD2; v_call: TRBV3-1
cdr3_aa: CASSSLFRRGALPYEQYF; cdr3_nt: TGTGCCAGCAGTTCCCTATTCCGGAGGGGCGCCTTACCCTACGAGCAGTACTTC; clone_size: -; j_call: TRBJ2-7; d_call: -; v_call: TRBV6-5
cdr3_aa: CAISLDRGANTEAFF; cdr3_nt: TGTGCCATCAGTCTGGACAGGGGGGCGAACACTGAAGCTTTCTTT; clone_size: -; j_call: TRBJ1-1; d_call: TRBD1; v_call: TRBV10-3
cdr3_aa: CASSSGYSSYNEQFF; cdr3_nt: TGTGCCAGCTCCAGCGGCTATAGCTCCTACAATGAGCAGTTCTTC; clone_size: -; j_call: TRBJ2-1; d_call: -; v_call: TRBV2
cdr3_aa: CASSLLGTGLNTEAFF; cdr3_nt: TGTGCCAGCAGTTTATTGGGGACAGGGTTGAACACTGAAGCTTTCTTT; clone_size: -; j_call: TRBJ1-1; d_call: TRBD1; v_call: TRBV12-3/TRBV12-4
cdr3_aa: CASSGQTGRLYEQYF; cdr3_nt: TGTGCCAGCAGTGGCCAGACAGGACGCCTCTACGAGCAGTACTTC; clone_size: -; j_call: TRBJ2-7; d_call: -; v_call: TRBV6-1
cdr3_aa: CASSGTPYQETQYF; cdr3_nt: TGTGCCAGCAGTGGGACACCGTACCAAGAGACCCAGTACTTC; clone_size: -; j_call: TRBJ2-5; d_call: -; v_call: TRBV6-6
cdr3_aa: CASSEANQGRGTEAFF; cdr3_nt: TGTGCCAGCAGTGAGGCCAATCAGGGGAGAGGGACTGAAGCTTTCTTT; clone_size: -; j_call: TRBJ1-1; d_call: -; v_call: TRBV2
cdr3_aa: CSASPRPENTGELFF; cdr3_nt: TGCAGTGCTAGTCCCAGGCCGGAGAACACCGGGGAGCTGTTTTTT; clone_size: -; j_call: TRBJ2-2; d_call: -; v_call: TRBV20-1
cdr3_aa: CSARTGVDYEQYF; cdr3_nt: TGCAGTGCCCGGACAGGGGTGGACTACGAGCAGTACTTC; clone_size: -; j_call: TRBJ2-7; d_call: TRBD1; v_call: TRBV20-1
cdr3_aa: CASSFGVRDEAFF; cdr3_nt: TGTGCCAGCAGCTTCGGGGTCCGGGATGAAGCTTTCTTT; clone_size: -; j_call: TRBJ1-1; d_call: -; v_call: TRBV7-9
cdr3_aa: CASSLPGGPGPEQYF; cdr3_nt: TGTGCCAGCAGCTTACCCGGGGGGCCTGGTCCCGAGCAGTACTTC; clone_size: -; j_call: TRBJ2-7; d_call: -; v_call: TRBV7-9
cdr3_aa: CSAPGQGIGEQYF; cdr3_nt: TGCAGTGCCCCGGGACAGGGGATTGGGGAGCAGTACTTC; clone_size: -; j_call: TRBJ2-7; d_call: TRBD1; v_call: TRBV20-1
cdr3_aa: CASSPWTGVSSYEQYF; cdr3_nt: TGTGCCAGCAGCCCGTGGACAGGCGTTAGCTCCTACGAGCAGTACTTC; clone_size: -; j_call: TRBJ2-7; d_call: TRBD1; v_call: TRBV3-1
cdr3_aa: CATEPGHRETQYF; cdr3_nt: TGTGCCACCGAACCGGGACACAGAGAGACCCAGTACTTC; clone_size: -; j_call: TRBJ2-5; d_call: -; v_call: TRBV10-3
cdr3_aa: CSVEAGTNTGELFF; cdr3_nt: TGCAGCGTTGAGGCGGGGACTAACACCGGGGAGCTGTTTTTT; clone_size: -; j_call: TRBJ2-2; d_call: -; v_call: TRBV29-1
cdr3_aa: CSVLPSDNEKLFF; cdr3_nt: TGCAGCGTCCTCCCCTCCGATAATGAAAAACTGTTTTTT; clone_size: -; j_call: TRBJ1-4; d_call: -; v_call: TRBV29-1
cdr3_aa: CASSPGRVYYEQYF; cdr3_nt: TGTGCCAGCAGCCCTGGCAGGGTTTACTACGAGCAGTACTTC; clone_size: -; j_call: TRBJ2-7; d_call: -; v_call: TRBV5-4
cdr3_aa: CSVEGAAYEQYF; cdr3_nt: TGCAGCGTTGAGGGGGCTGCCTACGAGCAGTACTTC; clone_size: -; j_call: TRBJ2-7; d_call: -; v_call: TRBV29-1
cdr3_aa: CSVGPVYGYTF; cdr3_nt: TGCAGCGTTGGGCCAGTCTATGGCTACACCTTC; clone_size: once; j_call: TRBJ1-2; d_call: -; v_call: TRBV29-1
cdr3_aa: CASKGGERGAYEQYF; cdr3_nt: TGTGCCAGCAAGGGAGGCGAGCGGGGGGCCTACGAGCAGTACTTC; clone_size: -; j_call: TRBJ2-7; d_call: TRBD2; v_call: TRBV6-5
cdr3_aa: CASSSLGLTDTQYF; cdr3_nt: TGTGCCAGCAGCTCCCTAGGACTCACAGATACGCAGTATTTT; clone_size: -; j_call: TRBJ2-3; d_call: -; v_call: TRBV7-9
cdr3_aa: CASSVGGLGQPQHF; cdr3_nt: TGTGCCAGCAGCGTAGGGGGATTGGGACAGCCCCAGCATTTT; clone_size: -; j_call: TRBJ1-5; d_call: -; v_call: TRBV9
cdr3_aa: CASSLEGGQPQHF; cdr3_nt: TGCGCCAGCAGCTTGGAGGGGGGACAGCCCCAGCATTTT; clone_size: -; j_call: TRBJ1-5; d_call: -; v_call: TRBV5-1
cdr3_aa: CASSPLSQGPARGYTF; cdr3_nt: TGTGCCAGCAGCCCTCTCAGCCAGGGGCCTGCCCGGGGCTACACCTTC; clone_size: -; j_call: TRBJ1-2; d_call: -; v_call: TRBV7-7
cdr3_aa: CASSDQASGMGETQYF; cdr3_nt: TGTGCCAGCAGCGATCAGGCTAGCGGGATGGGGGAGACCCAGTACTTC; clone_size: -; j_call: TRBJ2-5; d_call: TRBD2; v_call: TRBV7-9
cdr3_aa: CSVVAAVNTEAFF; cdr3_nt: TGCAGCGTTGTCGCAGCAGTGAACACTGAAGCTTTCTTT; clone_size: once; j_call: TRBJ1-1; d_call: -; v_call: TRBV29-1